This T cell receptor (beta chain) came from a study of T-cell memory formation after mild COVID-19. CDR3 length: 13 residues. The authors produced TCR alpha and TCR beta cDNA libraries with sample barcodes and UMIs by 5'RACE using constant-segment primers. TCRdb independently ran MiXCR on the 5' RACE reads; one entry per CDR3 protein. Among around 100,000 distinct CDR3 sequences listed, approximately 12% were seen once. Only a few counts were recorded for this clonotype. This TCR derives from a man aged 18 to 30 who had mild COVID-19 (a few samples of this study predate the infection). Cell type and time point are not known. V usage is TRBV21-1 and J usage is TRBJ2-7. TRBV21-1 is a recognized pseudogene. The source material was PBMCs or a T cell subset sorted from them (not recorded which). CDR3 nucleotide sequence: TGTGCCAGCAGCACAGGACATCGGAAAGGGCAGTACTTC. Amino acid sequence: CASSTGHRKGQYF.